This record covers a single T cell receptor beta chain. The clone's antigen remains unknown. It has no much larger one-base neighbor in the sample; base qualities were not kept. Healthy HIV-negative adults with no recently reported acute infections or vaccinations were included as donors. Every donor was a Caucasian adult living in Nashville, Tennessee, USA. Magnetic negative selection was used to enrich CD4+ T cells, after which naive cells were positively selected on CD45RA and the negative fraction became the memory subset. After blood collection by leukapheresis, PBMCs were isolated using Ficoll-Histopaque density gradient centrifugation and then cryopreserved in the vapor phase of liquid nitrogen. Analytical flow cytometry was used to check the purity and quantity of each magnetically sorted T cell population. From each sorted fraction, genomic DNA was isolated and quantified by UV absorbance on a Nanodrop 2000c.

The data were obtained in a study of shared clonotypes between healthy human individuals (dated by TCRdb to 2019 to 2021). As for the study more broadly: The cohort included a few men and a couple of women between 18 and 49 years of age. For each donor, CD4 naive and CD4 memory were each given three plates, CD8 naive was given two plates, and CD8 memory was given one plate. The study deeply sequenced blood TCR repertoires of five healthy adults to estimate repertoire size and the extent of clonotype sharing between individuals. To increase sequencing depth and limit assay-specific biases, TCR repertoire library preparation and sequencing were carried out by different laboratories using diverse techniques. Per donor, leukapheresis produced somewhere between about 0.9 and 10 billion PBMCs.

The V end gives up 0 bases and the J end 4 bases, leaving 9 bases in the junction not matched to a gene. The CDR3, cysteine through phenylalanine, is 17 amino acids long. Of all the DNA, just the CDR3 is kept, 51 bases in frame from base 1. The germline V gene sets CDR1 to MRHNA and CDR2 to SNTAGT. What the authors observed across the whole study: Because the study included only a small number of donors, the genetic and exposure-history diversity represented was limited. Rarefaction of sorted-subset datasets indicated incomplete sequencing despite the large sequencing depth. When four donors were compared, the shared fraction of clonotypes was around 5% for naive CD4, around 3.6% for naive CD8, more than 2% for memory CD4, and 0.4% for memory CD8. Sampling was restricted to blood, and TCR repertoires in tissues likely differ from the TCR repertoires found in blood. Compared with non-shared clonotypes, the clonotypes found in all four sorted-subset donors had higher generation probabilities. Naive subsets generally had larger estimated clonotype richness than memory subsets did. Pairwise subsampling led to the expectation that sequencing depth would affect the degree of clonotype sharing among donors.

Using the deep immunoSEQ assay, multiplex PCR amplified TCR CDR3 regions from genomic DNA. For each cell subset, the extracted genomic DNA was distributed evenly across all wells of several immunoSEQ 96-well plates, and each plate served as one replicate. For sorted subsets, approximately 200 ng of genomic DNA, equivalent to 30,000 or so T cell genomes, went into each replicate PCR. Purified libraries were quantified with a Qubit 3.0 fluorometer, sized on a Bioanalyzer 2100, and re-quantified with the KAPA Library Quantification kit. A separate single-read 150-cycle Illumina NextSeq 550 flow cell was used to sequence each immunoSEQ 96-well plate. The authors processed their data as follows. Because the immunoSEQ output held only junctional sequences and lacked quality scores, the filtering could not match the filtering applied to full-length reads. To assign V/J genes and CDR3, sequences were annotated against IMGT germline references using PyIR, a Python wrapper for IgBLAST v1.9. Reads were filtered out if the reads had weak V/J assignments (E-value above 1e-6), no CDR3, stop codons, out-of-frame junctions, or ambiguous translated residues. A V3J clonotype was defined by an identical inferred V gene, J gene, and CDR3 amino acid sequence. Percentage overlap between repertoires was calculated by dividing the number of shared unique clonotypes by the size of the smaller repertoire. Three approaches were used to assess repertoire richness: RTK rarefaction, the Chao1 estimator, and Recon v2.1 estimates of unobserved clonotypes. For all TCRbeta clonotypes obtained by the gDNA method from a few donors, generation probabilities were computed with OLGA. TCRdb's version of the immuneACCESS table is confined to in-frame rearrangements and falls short of the full clone set. An unresolved V gene accounts for under half of the shortfall where checked; the remainder is of unknown origin. V and J calls and clone size are as listed in that table; D and trimming were resolved from the DNA. The sample contains roughly 1,500,000 clones, 95% to 99% of them found a single time. The top ten clonotypes cover less than 0.55% of the sample.

The specimen sequenced was naive CD4+ T cells sorted from blood. The sample's cell subset or site label, decoded: CD45RA+ positively selected. The source is a man aged 25 to 40 in good health. The V and J segments used are TRBV6-4 and TRBJ2-1; 7 central bases correspond to TRBD2. The DNA sequence is as follows: TGTGCCAGCAGTGACTCGAGCGGGGCGTCCGGTTACAATGAGCAGTTCTTC. Its product reads: CASSDSSGASGYNEQFF.